This T cell receptor (beta chain) was observed in a study of T cell responses to AZD1222 COVID-19 vaccine. Between the trimmed V and J ends, which lost 3 bases and 1 base, there was a span of 3 bases. The CDR3 runs 12 residues. CDR1 SEHNR and CDR2 FQNEAQ come from the germline V gene (reference sequence). Study-wide results and caveats: Spike-specific TCRs gained breadth and depth after people received two AZD1222 doses. Clonal diversity may have been underestimated, and the donors were mostly white British, with more females than males.

Remarks on this clone: Its matching antigen is unknown.

Profiled with immunoSEQ multiplex PCR; TCRdb holds only in-frame clones, not every one. The sample has tens of thousands of clones, 65% to 85% seen once. The chain links TRBV7-9 to TRBJ1-1; no reliable D call. This material consisted of peripheral blood, taken on day 0 of AZD1222 vaccination. The receptor was derived from an adult in good health. CDR3 protein: CASSFSNTEAFF. As DNA, the CDR3 is TGTGCCAGCAGCTTCTCGAACACTGAAGCTTTCTTT.